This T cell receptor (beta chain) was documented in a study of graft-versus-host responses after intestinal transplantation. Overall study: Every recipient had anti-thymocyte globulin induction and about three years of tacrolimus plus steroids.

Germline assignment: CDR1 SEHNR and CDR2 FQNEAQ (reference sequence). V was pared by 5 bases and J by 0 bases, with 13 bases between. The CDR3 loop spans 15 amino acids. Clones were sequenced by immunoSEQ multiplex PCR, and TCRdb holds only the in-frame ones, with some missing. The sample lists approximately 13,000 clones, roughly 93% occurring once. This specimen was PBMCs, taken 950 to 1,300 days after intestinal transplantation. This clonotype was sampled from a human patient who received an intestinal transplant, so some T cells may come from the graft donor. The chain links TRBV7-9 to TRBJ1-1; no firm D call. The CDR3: CASSPPTAMNTEAFF. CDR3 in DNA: TGTGCCAGCAGCCCACCGACCGCGATGAACACTGAAGCTTTCTTT.